Here is one T cell receptor (beta chain) with its context. The CDR3 length is 13 residues. The V end was cut by 3 bases, the J end by 7 bases, with 12 bases between. This record comes from a study of T cell responses to AZD1222 COVID-19 vaccine. TCRdb's copy holds only in-frame clones and misses some; the assay was immunoSEQ multiplex PCR. Altogether about 110,000 clones are present, around nine tenths being singletons, with the ten largest covering around 14%. This specimen consisted of peripheral blood, obtained 28 days after the second AZD1222 dose. The rearrangement joins TRBV12-3 or TRBV12-4 to TRBJ1-2; D is undetermined. The source is an adult who received the AZD1222 COVID-19 vaccine. DNA of the CDR3: TGTGCCAGCAGTTTCGGGGTAACTAGTGGCTACACCTTC. It is translated as CASSFGVTSGYTF.